This TCR beta chain was recovered during a study of cytomegalovirus exposure and HLA in healthy donors. Study-level points and caveats: Most TCR beta V segments were productive about 87% or about 30% of the time in an earlier analysis.

Trimming left V 0 bases short and J 2 bases short, with 8 bases between. The germline V gene encodes CDR1 SGDLS and CDR2 YYNGEE. The CDR3 length is 14 residues. Comment on this clone: Its antigen is currently unknown.

The PCR was carried out with 60 Vbeta primers and 13 Jbeta primers. Some clones are missing from TCRdb's copy, which holds only in-frame ones; the method was immunoSEQ multiplex PCR. This sample carries roughly 100,000 clones, over 70% of them seen once, and the ten largest clones take about 5.3%. Input material: PBMCs. The clonotype was recovered from a male donor in good health and CMV-seronegative. This chain uses TRBV9 with TRBJ1-2; D gene unclear. The DNA for the CDR3 is TGTGCCAGCAGCGTAGATCCGGGAAACTATGGCTACACCTTC. This sequence encodes CASSVDPGNYGYTF.